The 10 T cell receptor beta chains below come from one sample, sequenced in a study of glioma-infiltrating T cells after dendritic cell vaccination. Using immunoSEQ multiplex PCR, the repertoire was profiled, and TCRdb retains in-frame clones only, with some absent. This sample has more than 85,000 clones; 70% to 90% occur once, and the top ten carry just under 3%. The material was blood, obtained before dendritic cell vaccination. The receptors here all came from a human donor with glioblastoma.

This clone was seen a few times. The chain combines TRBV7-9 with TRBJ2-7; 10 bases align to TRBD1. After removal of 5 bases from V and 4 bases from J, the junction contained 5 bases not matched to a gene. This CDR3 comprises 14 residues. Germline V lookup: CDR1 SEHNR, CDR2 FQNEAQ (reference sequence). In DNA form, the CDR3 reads TGTGCCAGCAGCCTAAGACAGGGGGCTTACGAGCAGTACTTC. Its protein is CASSLRQGAYEQYF.

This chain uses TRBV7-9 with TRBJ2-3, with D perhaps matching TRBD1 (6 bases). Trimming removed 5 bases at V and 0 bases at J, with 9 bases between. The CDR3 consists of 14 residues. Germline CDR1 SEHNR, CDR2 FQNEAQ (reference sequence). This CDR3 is CASSPGQSTDTQYF. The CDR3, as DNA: TGTGCCAGCAGCCCCGGACAGAGCACAGATACGCAGTATTTT.

CDR3 region: CASRVHRGETQYF. The CDR3 DNA follows: TGTGCCAGCAGAGTCCACAGGGGAGAGACCCAGTACTTC. The V call is TRBV2, the J call TRBJ2-5; 7 bases are shared with TRBD1. J was trimmed by 4 bases and V by 6 bases; bases with no gene match: 5. The CDR3 runs to 13 residues. The germline V gene encodes CDR1 SNHLY and CDR2 FYNNEI.

The CDR3 DNA sequence: TGTGCCAGCAGCCGGGGCGGGGCGGAAATCACAGATACGCAGTATTTT. Translated, it gives CASSRGGAEITDTQYF. The rearrangement links TRBV9 to TRBJ2-3; weak D call: TRBD2 (6 bases). The V gene's germline CDR1 is SGDLS and CDR2 YYNGEE. This CDR3 contains 16 residues. Trimming left V 4 bases short and J 2 bases short, with 17 bases between.

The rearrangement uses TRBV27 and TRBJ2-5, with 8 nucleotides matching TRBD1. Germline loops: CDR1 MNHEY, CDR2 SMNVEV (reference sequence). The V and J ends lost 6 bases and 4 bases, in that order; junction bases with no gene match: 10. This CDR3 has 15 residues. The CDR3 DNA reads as TGTGCCAGCAGAACAGCCTGGACAGGGATAGAGACCCAGTACTTC. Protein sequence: CASRTAWTGIETQYF.

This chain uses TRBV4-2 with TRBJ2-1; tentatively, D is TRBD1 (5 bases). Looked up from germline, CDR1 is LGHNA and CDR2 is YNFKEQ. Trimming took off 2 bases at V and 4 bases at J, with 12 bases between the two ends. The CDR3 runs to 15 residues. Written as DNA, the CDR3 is TGTGCCAGCAGCCAAATCAGGGTGACGTACAATGAGCAGTTCTTC. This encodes CASSQIRVTYNEQFF.

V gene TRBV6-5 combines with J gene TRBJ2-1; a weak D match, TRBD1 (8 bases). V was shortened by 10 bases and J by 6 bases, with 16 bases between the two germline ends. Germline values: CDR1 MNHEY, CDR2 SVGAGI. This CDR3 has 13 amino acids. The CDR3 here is CATTGGASNEQFF. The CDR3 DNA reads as TGTGCCACTACAGGGGGGGCCTCCAATGAGCAGTTCTTC.

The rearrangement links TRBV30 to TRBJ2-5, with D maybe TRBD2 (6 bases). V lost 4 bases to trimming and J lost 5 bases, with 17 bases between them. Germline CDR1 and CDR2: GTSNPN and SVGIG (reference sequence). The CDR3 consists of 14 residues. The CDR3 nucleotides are TGTGCCTGGAATCCCGGGGGATCTAAGGAGACCCAGTACTTC. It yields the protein CAWNPGGSKETQYF. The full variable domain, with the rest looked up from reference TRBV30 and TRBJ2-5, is SQTIHQWPATLVQPVGSPLSLECTVEGTSNPNLYWYRQAAGRGLQLLFYSVGIGQISSEVPQNLSASRPQDRQFILSSKKLLLSDSGFYLCAWNPGGSKETQYFGPGTRLLVL.

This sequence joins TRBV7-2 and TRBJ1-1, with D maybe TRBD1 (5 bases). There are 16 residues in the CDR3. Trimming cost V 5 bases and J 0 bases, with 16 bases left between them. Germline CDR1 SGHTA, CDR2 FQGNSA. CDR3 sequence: CASSLQSLTVNTEAFF. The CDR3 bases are TGTGCCAGCAGCCTACAATCCCTGACAGTGAACACTGAAGCTTTCTTT.

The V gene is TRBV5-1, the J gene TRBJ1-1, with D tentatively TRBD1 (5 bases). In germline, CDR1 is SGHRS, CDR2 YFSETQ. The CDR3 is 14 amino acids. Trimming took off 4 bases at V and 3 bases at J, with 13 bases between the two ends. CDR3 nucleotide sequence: TGCGCCAGCAGCCGTCGGGGGGAGGACACTGAAGCTTTCTTT. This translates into CASSRRGEDTEAFF.